The text below deals with one T cell receptor (beta chain). The data derive from a study of T cell changes during pregnancy in multiple sclerosis. Sequencing used immunoSEQ multiplex PCR; TCRdb keeps in-frame clones, though not all of them. The sample lists just under 20,000 clones, approximately 90% seen once, with more than 5% in the top ten. Germline V CDR1 and CDR2: SGDLS, YYNGEE. Trimming cost V 7 bases and J 1 base; bases outside gene matches: 1. This CDR3 is 13 amino acids long. The receptor was derived from a female donor in good health, enrolled as a control in a pregnancy study. This chain connects TRBV9 to TRBJ2-2, with TRBD2 identical over 7 bases. The source was CD8+ T cells from peripheral blood mononuclear cells, collected in the third trimester of pregnancy. The CDR3 region has the DNA TGTGCCAGCGGGGGGGGGAACACCGGGGAGCTGTTTTTT. Protein sequence: CASGGGNTGELFF. Supplemented by reference TRBV9 and TRBJ2-2, the full variable domain reads DSGVTQTPKHLITATGQRVTLRCSPRSGDLSVYWYQQSLDQGLQFLIQYYNGEERAKGNILERFSAQQFPDLHSELNLSSLELGDSALYFCASGGGNTGELFFGEGSRLTVL.